These T cell receptor beta chains were read from a single sample in a study of cytomegalovirus exposure and HLA in healthy donors. Clones were sequenced by immunoSEQ multiplex PCR, and TCRdb holds only the in-frame ones, with some missing. The sample yields 120,000 to 150,000 clones, roughly four fifths seen once. Sample: PBMCs. The receptors stem from a man aged 30 to 45 in good health and CMV-seropositive. CDR3s include the opening cysteine and the closing phenylalanine or tryptophan. D genes are given only for firm matches. Only some rows state a clone size, as once, few, many or a class for expanded clones.

J: TRBJ2-5; V: TRBV20-1; size: .; D: TRBD1; DNA: TGCAGTGGACAGGGGGAAGAGACCCAGTACTTC; CDR3: CSGQGEETQYF
J: TRBJ2-3; V: TRBV10-3; size: .; D: TRBD1; DNA: TGTGCCATCAGTGCTCCGGCAGGGGGCAGGAGTGATACGCAGTATTTT; CDR3: CAISAPAGGRSDTQYF
J: TRBJ1-5; V: TRBV4-3; size: once; D: .; DNA: TGCGCCAGCAGCCAAGATCGGGAAGCTAGCAATCAGCCCCAGCATTTT; CDR3: CASSQDREASNQPQHF
J: TRBJ2-3; V: TRBV18; size: once; D: TRBD1; DNA: TGTGCCAGCTCACCTACAGGGGCTTCCACAGATACGCAGTATTTT; CDR3: CASSPTGASTDTQYF
J: TRBJ2-2; V: TRBV7-6; size: many; D: .; DNA: TGTGCCAGCAGCTTAACGGGGAACACCGGGGAGCTGTTTTTT; CDR3: CASSLTGNTGELFF
J: TRBJ2-6; V: TRBV7-2; size: once; D: TRBD2; DNA: TGTGCCAGCAGCTTAGGCGGGGGGCGGGTTGGGGCCAACGTCCTGACTTTC; CDR3: CASSLGGGRVGANVLTF
J: TRBJ1-2; V: TRBV28; size: once; D: .; DNA: TGTGCCAGCAGTTTAGAGGCTTATGGCTACACCTTC; CDR3: CASSLEAYGYTF
J: TRBJ2-6; V: TRBV5-4; size: .; D: TRBD1; DNA: TGTGCCAGCAGGACAGGGTCCCCTCTCTCTGGGGCCAACGTCCTGACTTTC; CDR3: CASRTGSPLSGANVLTF
J: TRBJ2-3; V: TRBV5-1; size: .; D: .; DNA: TGCGCCAGCAGCTCCCAGGTGTTCACAGATACGCAGTATTTT; CDR3: CASSSQVFTDTQYF
J: TRBJ1-4; V: TRBV7-9; size: once; D: TRBD1; DNA: TGTGCCAGCAGCCCGGGGCAGGGGGGAACTAATGAAAAACTGTTTTTT; CDR3: CASSPGQGGTNEKLFF
J: TRBJ2-3; V: TRBV27; size: .; D: .; DNA: TGTGCCAGCAGTCCCAGCGGTGCCCTCGCAGATACGCAGTATTTT; CDR3: CASSPSGALADTQYF
J: TRBJ2-7; V: TRBV27; size: .; D: TRBD2; DNA: TGTGCCAGCAGTAGGACTAGCGGGAGTAGAAGCGAGCAGTACTTC; CDR3: CASSRTSGSRSEQYF
J: TRBJ1-4; V: TRBV9; size: .; D: TRBD1; DNA: TGTGCCAGCAGCGTGGTGGCAGGGGGCGGCGAAAAACTGTTTTTT; CDR3: CASSVVAGGGEKLFF
J: TRBJ2-7; V: TRBV30; size: .; D: .; DNA: TGTGCCGGAATGGGCCCTGATTACGAGCAGTACTTC; CDR3: CAGMGPDYEQYF
J: TRBJ1-4; V: TRBV11-2; size: .; D: TRBD1; DNA: TGTGCCAGCAGTGGGGGCGGGACAGGGAATGCAAAACTGTTTTTT; CDR3: CASSGGGTGNAKLFF
J: TRBJ2-3; V: TRBV18; size: once; D: .; DNA: TGTGCCAGCTCACCAGAGCGCACAGATACGCAGTATTTT; CDR3: CASSPERTDTQYF
J: TRBJ2-5; V: TRBV15; size: .; D: .; DNA: TGTGCCACCAGCAGAAACCGACTCCCTCCGGAGACCCAGTACTTC; CDR3: CATSRNRLPPETQYF
J: TRBJ1-5; V: TRBV28; size: .; D: TRBD1; DNA: TGTGCCAGCAGTTTAATGCCACAGGGGGGTCAGCCCCAGCATTTT; CDR3: CASSLMPQGGQPQHF
J: TRBJ2-2; V: TRBV13; size: .; D: .; DNA: TGTGCCAGCAAGCTGGCGGCGAACACCGGGGAGCTGTTTTTT; CDR3: CASKLAANTGELFF
J: TRBJ2-2; V: TRBV19; size: .; D: TRBD1; DNA: TGTGCCAGTAGTATCGACAGGGGCGACACCGGGGAGCTGTTTTTT; CDR3: CASSIDRGDTGELFF
J: TRBJ1-5; V: TRBV7-8; size: few; D: .; DNA: TGTGCCAGCAGCTTAGGACAGTTCAATCAGCCCCAGCATTTT; CDR3: CASSLGQFNQPQHF
J: TRBJ2-3; V: TRBV18; size: .; D: TRBD2; DNA: TGTGCCAGCGCCTCGGGGGGGACAGATACGCAGTATTTT; CDR3: CASASGGTDTQYF
J: TRBJ2-3; V: TRBV27; size: .; D: TRBD2; DNA: TGTGCCAGCAGTTTAGGGGGAGGACTAGCGGGGATCACAGATACGCAGTATTTT; CDR3: CASSLGGGLAGITDTQYF
J: TRBJ1-2; V: TRBV29-1; size: .; D: .; DNA: TGCAGCGCCGGTGGGCGGGGAAGGAACTATGGCTACACCTTC; CDR3: CSAGGRGRNYGYTF
J: TRBJ2-1; V: TRBV18; size: .; D: TRBD2; DNA: TGTGCCAGCTCACCACCGAATGGCGGGGGGGTTAGGGAGCAGTTCTTC; CDR3: CASSPPNGGGVREQFF
J: TRBJ2-5; V: TRBV6-6; size: .; D: TRBD2; DNA: TGTGCCAGCAGTTACTCGTTAGCGGGAGGAGTCGAGACCCAGTACTTC; CDR3: CASSYSLAGGVETQYF
J: TRBJ2-7; V: TRBV9; size: .; D: TRBD1; DNA: TGTGCCAGCAGCACCGGACAGGGGAGTTCCTACGAGCAGTACTTC; CDR3: CASSTGQGSSYEQYF
J: TRBJ2-5; V: TRBV28; size: .; D: .; DNA: TGTGCCAGCAGTTTAACTGTCCCAGAGACCCAGTACTTC; CDR3: CASSLTVPETQYF
J: TRBJ2-1; V: TRBV6-1; size: .; D: TRBD2; DNA: TGTGCCAGCAGTGAACGCGTTCTACTAGCGGGTTACAATGAGCAGTTCTTC; CDR3: CASSERVLLAGYNEQFF
J: TRBJ1-2; V: TRBV14; size: once; D: TRBD1; DNA: TGTGCCAGCAGCCCACAGGGGGTGAAAGGCTATGGCTACACCTTC; CDR3: CASSPQGVKGYGYTF
J: TRBJ1-4; V: TRBV5-1; size: .; D: .; DNA: TGCGCCAGCAGCCCTGGGGGCCCCTTTCCAACTAATGAAAAACTGTTTTTT; CDR3: CASSPGGPFPTNEKLFF
J: TRBJ2-5; V: TRBV27; size: .; D: .; DNA: TGTGCCAGCAGTCCGTGGATTCGGGTCGGGACCCAGTACTTC; CDR3: CASSPWIRVGTQYF
J: TRBJ1-5; V: TRBV6-1; size: .; D: .; DNA: TGTGCCAGCACCGCAGATGTGAATCAGCCCCAGCATTTT; CDR3: CASTADVNQPQHF